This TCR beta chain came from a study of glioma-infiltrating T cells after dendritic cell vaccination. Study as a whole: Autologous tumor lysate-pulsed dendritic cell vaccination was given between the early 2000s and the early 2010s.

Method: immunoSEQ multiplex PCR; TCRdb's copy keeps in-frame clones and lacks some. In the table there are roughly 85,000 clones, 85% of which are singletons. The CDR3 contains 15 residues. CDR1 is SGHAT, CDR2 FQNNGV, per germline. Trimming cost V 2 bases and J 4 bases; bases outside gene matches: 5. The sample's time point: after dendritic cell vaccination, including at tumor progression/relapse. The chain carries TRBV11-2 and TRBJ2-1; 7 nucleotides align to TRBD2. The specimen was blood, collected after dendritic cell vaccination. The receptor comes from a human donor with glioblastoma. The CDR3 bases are TGTGCCAGCAGCTTAAGGCTAGCGGTTTACAATGAGCAGTTCTTC. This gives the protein CASSLRLAVYNEQFF.